This TCR beta chain was recovered during a study of cytomegalovirus exposure and HLA in healthy donors. Study-wide results and caveats: The authors later found most CMV-associated TCR beta chains appeared HLA-restricted. Among the most significant clusters, several appeared linked to common viral pathogens in a later analysis. While the bulk of TCR sequences proved rare, some public TCRs turned up in many donors.

This clone has ten or more counts. Its antigen is not identified. Primers for the PCR totalled 60 Vbeta and 13 Jbeta. Profiling relied on immunoSEQ multiplex PCR, and the TCRdb table lists in-frame clones only, not all of them. The sample lists about 120,000 clones; 77% were seen once. This sequence was found in a man in his forties in good health and CMV-seropositive. Sequencing was done on a sample of PBMCs.

The CDR3 is CSGSGGDYNEQFF. In DNA, the CDR3 is TGCAGCGGTAGCGGGGGGGACTACAATGAGCAGTTCTTC. This chain links TRBV29-1 with TRBJ2-1, with TRBD2 matching 11 bases. V was clipped by 7 bases and J by 3 bases; unmatched bases: 2. The germline V gene has CDR1 SQVTM and CDR2 ANQGSEA. The CDR3 totals 13 residues.